Following are 22 T cell receptor beta chains from one sample sequenced in a study of T cell responses to AZD1222 COVID-19 vaccine. This table comes from immunoSEQ multiplex PCR, and its TCRdb copy is limited to in-frame clones, with some not included. The sample has roughly 150,000 clones, approximately 90% seen once; the top ten hold about 4%. The sequencing used peripheral blood, collected 28 days after the second AZD1222 dose. The receptors were sampled from an adult who received the AZD1222 COVID-19 vaccine.

J is TRBJ1-2 and V is TRBV7-2; D perhaps matches TRBD1 (5 bases). The CDR3 loop spans 15 amino acids. V was shortened by 1 base and J by 4 bases, with 13 bases between the two germline ends. The germline CDR1 and CDR2 sequences are SGHTA and FQGNSA. CDR3 coding DNA: TGTGCCAGCAGCTTAGACGTCGGGGCGGCCTATGGCTACACCTTC. This sequence encodes CASSLDVGAAYGYTF.

This clone is a singleton in its sample. The V call is TRBV6-5, the J call TRBJ2-3, with 7 bases fitting TRBD2. CDR3 length: 16 residues. The germline V gene encodes CDR1 MNHEY and CDR2 SVGAGI. J gave up 0 bases and V 4 bases, and 7 bases lay outside the gene matches. The DNA of the CDR3 is TGTGCCAGCAGTTTTAAACTAGCGTCTAGCACAGATACGCAGTATTTT. Translated: CASSFKLASSTDTQYF.

The chain recombines TRBV6-5 with TRBJ1-6, with TRBD1 as a possible D gene (5 bases). V gave up 10 bases and J gave up 5 bases, with 9 bases separating them. The V gene's germline CDR1 is MNHEY and CDR2 SVGAGI. The CDR3 has 12 amino acids. The CDR3 DNA sequence: TGTGCCACCGGGACGGATAATTCACCCCTCCACTTT. This gives the protein CATGTDNSPLHF.

The V call is TRBV5-4, the J call TRBJ2-7, with 8 bases that match TRBD2. The CDR3 loop spans 15 amino acids. The ends lost 3 bases at V and 2 bases at J; junction bases unmatched: 7. CDR1 and CDR2 from the germline V gene are SGHNT and YYREEE (reference sequence). For the CDR3, the DNA is TGTGCCAGCAGCTCGTATAGCGGGACCGCCTACGAGCAGTACTTC. This translates into CASSSYSGTAYEQYF.

The J gene is TRBJ2-3, the V gene TRBV3-1 (or the pseudogene TRBV3-2); TRBD2 aligns across 9 bases. Germline assignment: CDR1 LGHDT and CDR2 YNNKEL (reference sequence). V was clipped by 2 bases and J by 8 bases; unmatched bases: 17. This CDR3 comprises 18 residues. The CDR3 region is CASSQKPGSAGGAGTQYF. As DNA, the CDR3 is TGTGCCAGCAGCCAAAAACCGGGATCAGCGGGGGGAGCGGGTACGCAGTATTTT.

This chain joins TRBV10-2 and TRBJ1-6; tentative D call: TRBD1 (5 bases). The germline V and J ends were trimmed by 4 bases and 7 bases, with 17 bases remaining between them. Germline V gene data show CDR1 as WSHSY and CDR2 as SAAADI. The CDR3 is 16 residues long. CDR3 nucleotide sequence: TGCGCCAGCAGTGGGGCGACAGATGCGGGGAATTCACCCCTCCACTTT. Protein sequence: CASSGATDAGNSPLHF.

The J gene is TRBJ2-1, the V gene TRBV4-1; 7 nucleotides line up with TRBD2. The CDR3 totals 16 residues. The ends lost 3 bases at V and 2 bases at J; junction bases unmatched: 7. Per germline, CDR1 MGHRA and CDR2 YSYEKL. CDR3 in DNA: TGCGCCAGCAGCCACATACTAGCGATCCCCTACAATGAGCAGTTCTTC. This encodes CASSHILAIPYNEQFF.

This clone was observed a handful of times. The V call is TRBV27, the J call TRBJ1-6, with no clear D. The germline CDR1 and CDR2 sequences are MNHEY and SMNVEV (reference sequence). V was pared by 10 bases and J by 0 bases, with 7 bases between. This CDR3 has 13 residues. The CDR3 nucleotides are TGTGCCACCAAGAGCTCCTATAATTCACCCCTCCACTTT. Its protein is CATKSSYNSPLHF.

J is TRBJ1-2 and V is TRBV18; no reliable D call. This CDR3 comprises 13 residues. Germline V gene lookup returns CDR1 KGHSH and CDR2 LQKENI. V lost 3 bases to trimming and J lost 7 bases, with 12 bases between them. DNA of the CDR3: TGTGCCAGCTCACCTCTTTCCGAAAGTGGCTACACCTTC. Translated: CASSPLSESGYTF.

This clone has only one observation. This sequence joins TRBV11-2 and TRBJ2-7; 9 bases line up with TRBD2. CDR1 is SGHAT and CDR2 is FQNNGV in the germline V gene. This CDR3 has 15 amino acids. V shed 0 bases and J 3 bases; nucleotides not matched to a gene: 3. The CDR3 loop reads CASSLELAGHYEQYF. The CDR3 coding sequence is TGTGCCAGCAGCTTAGAGCTAGCGGGACACTACGAGCAGTACTTC.

The chain combines TRBV19 with TRBJ1-2; TRBD1 matches 10 bases. The CDR3 is 15 amino acids. The ends lost 5 bases at V and 5 bases at J; junction bases unmatched: 8. The germline V gene has CDR1 LNHDA and CDR2 SQIVND (reference sequence). The CDR3 protein is CASSRGTGARYGYTF. CDR3 DNA sequence: TGTGCCAGTAGTCGCGGGACAGGGGCGAGGTATGGCTACACCTTC.

The V gene is TRBV18, the J gene TRBJ1-3; D is ambiguous. Trimming took off 2 bases at V and 0 bases at J, with 5 bases between the two ends. This CDR3 contains 14 residues. Germline V gene data show CDR1 as KGHSH and CDR2 as LQKENI. CDR3 DNA: TGTGCCAGCTCACCAGGGTTCTCTGGAAACACCATATATTTT. Translating gives CASSPGFSGNTIYF.

The V and J genes are TRBV2 and TRBJ2-3; TRBD2 matches 12 bases. The CDR3 sequence is 15 residues long. J gave up 5 bases and V 7 bases, and 7 bases lay outside the gene matches. From germline, CDR1 is SNHLY and CDR2 FYNNEI. CDR3 in amino acids: CASIPLAGGIDTQYF. Here the CDR3 DNA reads TGTGCCAGCATTCCACTAGCGGGGGGTATAGATACGCAGTATTTT.

The rearrangement links TRBV12-3 or TRBV12-4 to TRBJ2-1, with D perhaps matching TRBD2 (5 bases). This CDR3 is built from 13 residues. The V end lost 3 bases, the J end lost 9 bases, and 12 bases lay between the germline ends. CDR3 protein: CASSFRTPTEQFF. CDR3 nucleotide sequence: TGTGCCAGCAGTTTCCGGACTCCCACTGAGCAGTTCTTC.

The chain has TRBV30 and TRBJ1-3, with a possible D match to TRBD1 (5 bases). This CDR3 region has 14 residues. Germline V lookup: CDR1 GTSNPN, CDR2 SVGIG (reference sequence). V lost 0 bases and J 0 bases, leaving 6 bases between the germline ends. In nucleotides, the CDR3 is TGTGCCTGGAGTGTAGGGGCCTCTGGAAACACCATATATTTT. Translated, it gives CAWSVGASGNTIYF.

In its sample, this clone was seen a few times. The chain links TRBV19 to TRBJ1-1; TRBD1 might be the D (6 bases). The germline V gene has CDR1 LNHDA and CDR2 SQIVND (reference sequence). V dropped 3 bases and J dropped 6 bases, with 14 bases sitting between them. This CDR3 spans 14 amino acids. CDR3 sequence reads: CASSIGGAVPEAFF. The CDR3 DNA follows: TGTGCCAGTAGTATCGGGGGCGCGGTCCCTGAAGCTTTCTTT.

The V gene is TRBV6-5, the J gene TRBJ2-3; maybe TRBD2 (6 bases). The CDR3 is 14 amino acids. CDR1 MNHEY and CDR2 SVGAGI come from the germline V gene. V was trimmed by 0 bases and J by 5 bases, leaving 9 bases between them. The CDR3 loop reads CASSYSTGRDTQYF. The DNA of the CDR3 is TGTGCCAGCAGTTACTCGACCGGGAGAGATACGCAGTATTTT.

V usage is TRBV19 and J usage is TRBJ1-4; 8 positions match TRBD1. CDR3 length: 13 residues. V lost 6 bases, J lost 7 bases, and 4 bases stayed unmatched. The germline V gene has CDR1 LNHDA and CDR2 SQIVND (reference sequence). The CDR3 DNA reads TGTGCCAGTAGGGCGGACAGGGTTGAAAAACTGTTTTTT. Amino acid sequence: CASRADRVEKLFF.

The chain couples TRBV11-3 to TRBJ1-1; 8 nucleotides match TRBD1. This CDR3 has 15 amino acids. CDR1 SGHNT and CDR2 YENEEA come from the germline V gene. The V segment lost 3 bases and the J segment 4 bases; nucleotides outside the gene matches: 7. CDR3 sequence: CASSLPTGASTEAFF. DNA of the CDR3: TGTGCCAGCAGCTTGCCGACAGGGGCGAGCACTGAAGCTTTCTTT. The complete variable domain, with remaining parts taken from reference TRBV11-3 and TRBJ1-1, reads EAGVVQSPRYKIIEKKQPVAFWCNPISGHNTLYWYLQNLGQGPELLIRYENEEAVDDSQLPKDRFSAERLKGVDSTLKIQPAELGDSAVYLCASSLPTGASTEAFFGQGTRLTVV.

The V gene is TRBV2, the J gene TRBJ2-5; a weak D match, TRBD2 (6 bases). The germline V gene has CDR1 SNHLY and CDR2 FYNNEI. Between the trimmed V and J ends, which lost 6 bases and 5 bases, there was a span of 13 bases. This CDR3 is 13 amino acids long. The CDR3 sequence is CASSGTGGETQYF. DNA of the CDR3: TGTGCCAGCAGCGGGACTGGAGGGGAGACCCAGTACTTC.

The chain combines TRBV27 with TRBJ1-4; D ambiguous. CDR3 length: 15 residues. V dropped 3 bases and J dropped 7 bases, with 15 bases sitting between them. CDR1 is MNHEY and CDR2 is SMNVEV in the germline V gene (reference sequence). DNA of the CDR3: TGTGCCAGCAGTTTGGGCATCCCAGTTGGTGAAAAACTGTTTTTT. This encodes CASSLGIPVGEKLFF.

The chain couples TRBV6-4 to TRBJ1-5; D is possibly TRBD1 (6 bases). From germline, CDR1 is MRHNA and CDR2 SNTAGT. The CDR3 has 13 amino acids. V shed 4 bases and J shed 7 bases, with 11 bases lying between them. CDR3 region: CASSADGGQPQHF. The CDR3, as DNA: TGTGCCAGCAGTGCCGACGGGGGCCAGCCCCAGCATTTT.